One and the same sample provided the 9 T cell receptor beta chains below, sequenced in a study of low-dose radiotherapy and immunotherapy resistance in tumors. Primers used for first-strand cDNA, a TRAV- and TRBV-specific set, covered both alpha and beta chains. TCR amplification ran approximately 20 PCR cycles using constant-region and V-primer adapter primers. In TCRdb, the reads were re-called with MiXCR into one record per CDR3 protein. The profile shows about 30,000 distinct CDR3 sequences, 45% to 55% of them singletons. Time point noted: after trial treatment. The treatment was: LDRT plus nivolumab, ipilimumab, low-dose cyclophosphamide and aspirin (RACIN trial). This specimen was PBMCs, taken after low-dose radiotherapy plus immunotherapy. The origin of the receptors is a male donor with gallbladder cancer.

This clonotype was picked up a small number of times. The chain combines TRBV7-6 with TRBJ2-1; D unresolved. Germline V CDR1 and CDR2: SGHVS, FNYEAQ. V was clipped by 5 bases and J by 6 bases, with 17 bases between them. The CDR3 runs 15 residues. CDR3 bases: TGTGCCAGCAGCCCTTACTCGCTGATTGGCAATGAGCAGTTCTTC. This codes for CASSPYSLIGNEQFF.

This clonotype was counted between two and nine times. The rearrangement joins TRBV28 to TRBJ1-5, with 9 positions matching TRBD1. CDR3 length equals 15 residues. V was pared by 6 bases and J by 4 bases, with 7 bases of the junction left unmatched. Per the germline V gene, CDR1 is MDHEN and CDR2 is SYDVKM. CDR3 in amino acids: CASSVQGAWNQPQHF. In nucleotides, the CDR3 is TGTGCCAGCAGCGTACAGGGGGCTTGGAATCAGCCCCAGCATTTT.

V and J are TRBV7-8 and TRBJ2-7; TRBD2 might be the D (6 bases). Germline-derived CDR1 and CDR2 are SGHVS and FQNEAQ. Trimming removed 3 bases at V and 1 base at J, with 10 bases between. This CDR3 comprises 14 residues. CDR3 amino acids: CASSFLARSYEQYF. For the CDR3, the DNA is TGTGCCAGCAGCTTTCTAGCGCGTTCCTACGAGCAGTACTTC.

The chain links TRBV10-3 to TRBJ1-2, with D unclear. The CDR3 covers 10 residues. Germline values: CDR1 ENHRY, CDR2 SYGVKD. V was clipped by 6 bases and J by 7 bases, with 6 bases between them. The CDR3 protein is CAIRSIGYTF. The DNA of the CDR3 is TGTGCCATCAGGAGCATTGGCTACACCTTC.

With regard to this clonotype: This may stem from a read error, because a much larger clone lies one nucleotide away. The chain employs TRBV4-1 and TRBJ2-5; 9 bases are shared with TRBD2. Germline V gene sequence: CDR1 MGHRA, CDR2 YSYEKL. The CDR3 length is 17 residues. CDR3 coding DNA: TGCGCCATCAGCGACGGGTCTGCGGGGGGGCGGCTAGAGACCCAGTACTTC. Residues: CAISDGSAGGRLETQYF.

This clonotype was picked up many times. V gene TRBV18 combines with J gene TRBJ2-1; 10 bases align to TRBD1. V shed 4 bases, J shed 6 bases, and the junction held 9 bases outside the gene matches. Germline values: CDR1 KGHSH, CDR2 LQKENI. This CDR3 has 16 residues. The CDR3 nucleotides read TGTGCCAGCTCACTGATACCGGGACAGGGGAGCAATGAGCAGTTCTTC. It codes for CASSLIPGQGSNEQFF.

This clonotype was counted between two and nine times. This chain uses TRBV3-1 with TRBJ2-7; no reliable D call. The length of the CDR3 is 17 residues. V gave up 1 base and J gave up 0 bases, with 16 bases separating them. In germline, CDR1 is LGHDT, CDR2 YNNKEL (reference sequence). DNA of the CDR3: TGTGCCAGCAGCCAAGGCCGCATGACGGCACTCTCCTACGAGCAGTACTTC. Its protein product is CASSQGRMTALSYEQYF.

The CDR3 here is CASSLDNVNQPQHF. The CDR3 nucleotides read TGTGCCAGCAGTTTGGACAACGTCAATCAGCCCCAGCATTTT. This chain joins TRBV12-3 or TRBV12-4 and TRBJ1-5; perhaps TRBD1 as D (5 bases). V was cut by 3 bases and J by 3 bases, with 9 bases left in between. CDR3 size: 14 residues.

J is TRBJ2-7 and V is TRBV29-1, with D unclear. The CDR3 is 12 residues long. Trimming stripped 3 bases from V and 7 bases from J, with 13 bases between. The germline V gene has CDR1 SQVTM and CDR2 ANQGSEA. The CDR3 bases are TGCAGCGTTGAGGTCACACGGGTTGAGCAGTACTTC. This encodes CSVEVTRVEQYF.